A single sample gave rise to the 10 T cell receptor beta chains below, sequenced in a study of technical replicates of blood from several donors. Clones were read by immunoSEQ multiplex PCR, and TCRdb kept only the in-frame ones, dropping some. The sample records about 81,000 clones, approximately 80% being singletons. The sample consisted of PBMCs. The source of these receptors is a human donor in good health. Some clones in this sample may be carry-over from other donors' samples.

The chain has TRBV5-4 and TRBJ2-1, with D hard to call. Germline-derived CDR1 and CDR2 are SGHNT and YYREEE (reference sequence). The CDR3 is made up of 15 amino acids. Between the trimmed V and J ends, which lost 4 bases and 4 bases, there was a span of 15 bases. CDR3 loop: CASSRDSVAYNEQFF. The CDR3 coding sequence is TGTGCCAGCAGCCGAGACTCGGTTGCGTACAATGAGCAGTTCTTC.

The chain joins TRBV6-1 to TRBJ1-3; 9 bases match TRBD1. The CDR3 is 16 residues long. The V gene end was trimmed by 1 base and the J gene end by 7 bases; junction bases not matched to a gene: 8. CDR1 and CDR2 from the germline V gene are MNHNS and SASEGT. CDR3 sequence reads: CASSEVGTGYRNTIYF. The CDR3 nucleotides read TGTGCCAGCAGTGAAGTTGGGACAGGGTACAGGAACACCATATATTTT.

V is TRBV6-5 and J is TRBJ1-6; 7 positions agree with TRBD1. Germline trimming cut 0 bases from V and 7 bases from J; bases unmatched to any gene: 6. Germline-derived CDR1 and CDR2 are MNHEY and SVGAGI. The CDR3 is 16 residues long. The DNA for the CDR3 is TGTGCCAGCAGTTACTCAATAGGGACAGCAAATTCACCCCTCCACTTT. It codes for CASSYSIGTANSPLHF.

The chain couples TRBV30 to TRBJ2-7; the match to TRBD1 covers 7 bases. The J segment lost 3 bases and the V segment lost 4 bases, leaving 6 bases of the junction unmatched. This CDR3 spans 13 amino acids. Per the germline V gene, CDR1 is GTSNPN and CDR2 is SVGIG (reference sequence). The CDR3 sequence is CAWTRQGNYEQYF. CDR3 DNA: TGTGCCTGGACGCGACAGGGAAACTACGAGCAGTACTTC.

V gene TRBV7-9 combines with J gene TRBJ1-6, with D unresolved. This CDR3 comprises 15 residues. Germline CDR1 is SEHNR and CDR2 is FQNEAQ (reference sequence). V lost 5 bases, J lost 6 bases, and 14 bases lay in between. The CDR3 region is CASSPRAGLNSPLHF. As DNA, the CDR3 is TGTGCCAGCAGCCCCCGGGCAGGACTTAATTCACCCCTCCACTTT.

This clone was detected once. The chain joins TRBV6-6 to TRBJ1-4; 8 bases fit TRBD1. This CDR3 is 16 amino acids long. With V trimmed by 2 bases and J by 0 bases, 2 bases remained unmatched. CDR1 MNHNY and CDR2 SVGAGI come from the germline V gene (reference sequence). CDR3 sequence: CASSYGDRTTNEKLFF. In DNA, the CDR3 is TGTGCCAGCAGTTACGGGGACAGGACAACTAATGAAAAACTGTTTTTT.

The V gene is TRBV7-6, the J gene TRBJ2-7; 12 nucleotides agree with TRBD1. This CDR3 is built from 17 residues. J was trimmed by 2 bases and V by 5 bases; bases with no gene match: 10. CDR1 is SGHVS, CDR2 FNYEAQ, per germline. Here the CDR3 DNA reads TGTGCCAGCAGCGCCCCGTCGGGACAGGGGGCGACCTACGAGCAGTACTTC. Translating gives CASSAPSGQGATYEQYF.

This clone was detected only once. This chain uses TRBV6-1 with TRBJ2-1; 7 nucleotides match TRBD2. There are 13 residues in the CDR3. With V trimmed by 6 bases and J by 8 bases, 7 bases remained unmatched. Germline V gene lookup returns CDR1 MNHNS and CDR2 SASEGT. The CDR3 spells CASRPLAKDEQFF. CDR3 sequence (DNA): TGTGCCAGCAGACCACTAGCGAAGGATGAGCAGTTCTTC.

CDR3 protein: CASATPPGISTNEKLFF. For the CDR3, the DNA is TGTGCCAGCGCCACCCCCCCCGGGATATCAACTAATGAAAAACTGTTTTTT. The chain joins TRBV7-9 to TRBJ1-4; D remains unclear. Deletions cut 8 bases from V and 0 bases from J, with 19 bases between. Germline CDR1 is SEHNR and CDR2 is FQNEAQ (reference sequence). This CDR3 is built from 17 residues.

The chain is built from TRBV7-2 and TRBJ1-1, with a tentative D call TRBD1 (5 bases). The CDR3 has 14 amino acids. The germline V gene has CDR1 SGHTA and CDR2 FQGNSA. V was trimmed by 1 base and J by 5 bases, leaving 11 bases between them. CDR3 nucleotides: TGTGCCAGCAGCTTAGATTTGCGGGGGACTGAAGCTTTCTTT. Encoded protein: CASSLDLRGTEAFF.